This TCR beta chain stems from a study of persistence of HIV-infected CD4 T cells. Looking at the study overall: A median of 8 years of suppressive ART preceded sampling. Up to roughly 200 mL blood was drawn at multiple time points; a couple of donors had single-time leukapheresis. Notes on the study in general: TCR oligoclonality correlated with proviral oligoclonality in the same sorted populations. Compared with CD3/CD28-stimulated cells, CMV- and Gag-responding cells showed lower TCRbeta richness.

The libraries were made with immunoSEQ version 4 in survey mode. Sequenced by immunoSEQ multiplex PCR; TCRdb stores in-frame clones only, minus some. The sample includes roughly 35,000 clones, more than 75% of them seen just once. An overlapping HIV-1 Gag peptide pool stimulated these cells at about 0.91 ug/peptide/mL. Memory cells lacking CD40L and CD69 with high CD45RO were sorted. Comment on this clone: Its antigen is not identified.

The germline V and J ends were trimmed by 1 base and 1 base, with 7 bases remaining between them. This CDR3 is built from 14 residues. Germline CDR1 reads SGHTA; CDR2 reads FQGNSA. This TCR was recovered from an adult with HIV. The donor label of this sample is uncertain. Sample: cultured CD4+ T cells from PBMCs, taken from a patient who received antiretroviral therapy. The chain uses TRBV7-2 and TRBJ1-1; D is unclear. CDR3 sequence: CASSLGGRNTEAFF. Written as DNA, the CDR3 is TGTGCCAGCAGCTTAGGCGGCAGGAACACTGAAGCTTTCTTT. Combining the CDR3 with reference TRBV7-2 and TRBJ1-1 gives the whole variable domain GAGVSQSPSNKVTEKGKDVELRCDPISGHTALYWYRQSLGQGLEFLIYFQGNSAPDKSGLPSDRFSAERTGGSVSTLTIQRTQQEDSAVYLCASSLGGRNTEAFFGQGTRLTVV.